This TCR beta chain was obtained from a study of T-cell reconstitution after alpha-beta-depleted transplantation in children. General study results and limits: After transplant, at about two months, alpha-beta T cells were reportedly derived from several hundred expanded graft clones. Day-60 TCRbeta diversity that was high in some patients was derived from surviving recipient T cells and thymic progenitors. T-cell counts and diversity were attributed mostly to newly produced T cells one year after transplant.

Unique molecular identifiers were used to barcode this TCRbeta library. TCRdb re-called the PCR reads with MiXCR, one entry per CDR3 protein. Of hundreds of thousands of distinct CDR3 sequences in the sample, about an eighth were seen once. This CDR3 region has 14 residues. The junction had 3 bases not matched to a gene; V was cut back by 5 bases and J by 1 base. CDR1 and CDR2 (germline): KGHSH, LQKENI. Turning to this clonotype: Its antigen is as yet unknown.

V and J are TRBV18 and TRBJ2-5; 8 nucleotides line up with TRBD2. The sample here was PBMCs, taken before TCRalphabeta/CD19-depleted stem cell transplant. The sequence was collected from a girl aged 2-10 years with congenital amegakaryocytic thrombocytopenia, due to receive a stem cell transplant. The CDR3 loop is CASSGGLVQETQYF. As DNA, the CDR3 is TGTGCCAGCTCAGGGGGACTAGTCCAAGAGACCCAGTACTTC.